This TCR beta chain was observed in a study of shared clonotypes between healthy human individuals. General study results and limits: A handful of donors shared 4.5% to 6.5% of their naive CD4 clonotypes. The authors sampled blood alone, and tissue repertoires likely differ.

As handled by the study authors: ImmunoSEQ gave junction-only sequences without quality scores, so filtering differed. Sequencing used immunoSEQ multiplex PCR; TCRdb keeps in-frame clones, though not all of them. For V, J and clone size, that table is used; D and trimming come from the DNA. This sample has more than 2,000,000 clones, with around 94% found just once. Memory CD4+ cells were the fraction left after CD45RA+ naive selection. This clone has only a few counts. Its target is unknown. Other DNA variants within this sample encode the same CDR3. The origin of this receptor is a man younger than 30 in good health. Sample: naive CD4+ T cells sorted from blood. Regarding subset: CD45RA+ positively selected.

CDR3 DNA: TGCGCCAGCAGCCCGCAGGGGATGAACACTGAAGCTTTCTTT. This codes for CASSPQGMNTEAFF. The rearrangement uses TRBV5-1 and TRBJ1-1; tentative D call: TRBD1 (6 bases). From germline, CDR1 is SGHRS and CDR2 YFSETQ. The CDR3 spans 14 residues. The V end was cut by 4 bases, the J end by 0 bases, with 10 bases between.